These T cell receptor beta chains were read from a single sample in a study of cytomegalovirus exposure and HLA in healthy donors. Method: immunoSEQ multiplex PCR; TCRdb's copy keeps in-frame clones and lacks some. The sample has tens of thousands of clones. What was sequenced was PBMCs. The receptors were gathered from a woman in her forties in good health and CMV-seronegative. CDR3s include the opening cysteine and the closing phenylalanine or tryptophan. A D gene is named only where the DNA matches it firmly.

TRBV4-2	14	NA	TRBJ1-6	TGTGCCAGCAGCCAAGATCCTCAGGGTGTATCCCTCCACTTT	CASSQDPQGVSLHF
TRBV29-1	13	TRBD1	TRBJ1-2	TGCAGCCATAGGACAGGGGATAACTATGGCTACACCTTC	CSHRTGDNYGYTF
TRBV5-6	16	NA	TRBJ1-2	TGTGCCAGCAGCTCCAGCGGCGTAGGAGGGGACTATGGCTACACCTTC	CASSSSGVGGDYGYTF
TRBV2	18	TRBD2	TRBJ2-6	TGTGCCAGCAGTGAGGGGCTAGCGGGAGGGCCTGGGGCCAACGTCCTGACTTTC	CASSEGLAGGPGANVLTF
TRBV11-1	15	NA	TRBJ2-1	TGTGCCAGCAGCTTAGGGCGGGGTTCCTACAATGAGCAGTTCTTC	CASSLGRGSYNEQFF
TRBV5-8	14	NA	TRBJ1-1	TGTGCCAGCAGCTTGCAGGCCAGGCACACTGAAGCTTTCTTT	CASSLQARHTEAFF
TRBV7-3	19	TRBD2	TRBJ2-6	TGTGCCAGCAGCTTAATCGGGCTAGCGGGAAGCTCTGGGGCCAACGTCCTGACTTTC	CASSLIGLAGSSGANVLTF
TRBV7-9	14	NA	TRBJ2-3	TGTGCCAGCAGGACGGACAGAGGCACAGATACGCAGTATTTT	CASRTDRGTDTQYF
TRBV19	14	TRBD1	TRBJ1-5	TGTGCCAGCCGGTCAGGGGGCCCCACCCAGCCCCAGCATTTT	CASRSGGPTQPQHF
TRBV7-2	13	NA	TRBJ2-5	TGTGCCAGCAGCCCGGAGCAGAGAGAGACCCAGTACTTC	CASSPEQRETQYF
TRBV19	15	TRBD1	TRBJ2-5	TGTGCCAGTAGTAAGGGACAGTCGTTCGAAGAGACCCAGTACTTC	CASSKGQSFEETQYF
TRBV6-1	15	TRBD1	TRBJ2-7	TGTGCCAGCAGTGACCCAGGGACAGGGACCTACGAGCAGTACTTC	CASSDPGTGTYEQYF